These 13 T cell receptor beta chains were sequenced from one sample in a study of prognosis after radiotherapy for stage I lung cancer. Multiplex PCR in two rounds served to amplify TCR beta CDR3 from genomic DNA. During first-round PCR, primers specific to each TRBV and TRBJ gene were used. TCRdb re-called the multiplex PCR reads with MiXCR, one entry per CDR3 protein. This table has tens of thousands of distinct CDR3 sequences, 40% to 55% appearing once. The material was PBMCs, obtained before or after stereotactic body radiation therapy (not recorded which). The receptors were gathered from a donor over 45 with non-small cell lung cancer.

This clonotype came up many times. The rearrangement uses TRBV6-4 and TRBJ1-4; D remains unclear. This CDR3 comprises 15 residues. V gave up 8 bases and J gave up 8 bases, with 21 bases separating them. Germline V gene sequence: CDR1 MRHNA, CDR2 SNTAGT. The CDR3 is CASGSPRGSAEKLFF. Here the CDR3 DNA reads TGTGCCAGCGGATCCCCCCGCGGGTCTGCAGAAAAACTGTTTTTT.

To note about this clonotype: A far larger clone is one base from this, pointing to a likely read error. The chain links TRBV6-4 to TRBJ2-2, with 9 bases aligning to TRBD2. Unmatched junction bases numbered 10, after V lost 8 bases and J lost 3 bases. The CDR3 loop spans 16 amino acids. CDR1 is MRHNA and CDR2 is SNTAGT in the germline V gene. CDR3 sequence: CASRPWSGGYTGELFF. CDR3 in DNA: TGTGCCAGCCGCCCTTGGAGCGGGGGGTACACCGGGGAGCTGTTTTTT.

As to this clonotype: It is likely a read error, because the conserved phenylalanine at the end of the CDR3 is missing. This chain links TRBV6-1 with TRBJ1-6; D might be TRBD1 (6 bases). There are 14 residues in the CDR3. Germline V gives CDR1 MNHNS, CDR2 SASEGT. CDR3 nucleotides: TGTGCCAGCAGGACGCACAGGGATTCCTCACACCTCCACCTT. It is translated as CASRTHRDSSHLHL.

Regarding this clonotype: A far larger clone lies a single base away; this is likely a read error. The CDR3 DNA follows: TGTGCCAACAGCCTAAGACAGGGGGCCCTGAACACTGAAGCTTTCTTT. It encodes CANSLRQGALNTEAFF. The rearrangement links TRBV11-3 to TRBJ1-1; TRBD1 matches 10 bases. The CDR3 length is 16 residues. From germline, CDR1 is SGHNT and CDR2 YENEEA.

The chain has TRBV20-1 and TRBJ1-5, with D perhaps TRBD1 (6 bases). The V end lost 0 bases, the J end lost 7 bases, and 19 bases lay between the germline ends. There are 16 residues in the CDR3. Per germline, CDR1 DFQATT and CDR2 SNEGSKA (reference sequence). In DNA, the CDR3 is TGCAGTGCTAGAGAGGGGGGCCGCAGTGGATACCAGCCCCAGCATTTT. As protein: CSAREGGRSGYQPQHF.

This clonotype showed up many times. The rearrangement joins TRBV19 to TRBJ1-2; 9 positions match TRBD1. The ends lost 5 bases at V and 4 bases at J; junction bases unmatched: 17. The CDR3 length is 18 residues. Germline V gene sequence: CDR1 LNHDA, CDR2 SQIVND (reference sequence). In DNA, the CDR3 is TGTGCCAGTAGTCAAACTCCGGGACAGGGCGGCAATTCCTATGGCTACACCTTC. Its translation is CASSQTPGQGGNSYGYTF.

The V and J genes are TRBV7-3 and TRBJ2-1; no clear D gene. The germline CDR1 and CDR2 sequences are SGHTA and FQGTGA. V was cut by 5 bases and J by 10 bases, with 15 bases left in between. The CDR3 is made up of 13 amino acids. The CDR3 spells CASSLIWGSEQFF. The CDR3 DNA follows: TGTGCCAGCAGCCTTATCTGGGGAAGCGAGCAGTTCTTC.

Points on this clonotype: A much larger clone differs from this one at a single base, so this may be a read error. This sequence joins TRBV5-6 and TRBJ2-7, with 7 bases aligning to TRBD1. CDR1 and CDR2 from the germline V gene are SGHDT and YYEEEE. The CDR3 has 12 residues. J lost 7 bases, V lost 6 bases, and 7 bases had no gene match. CDR3 bases: TGTGCCAGCATCTTAGGGGGCTGGGAGCAGTACTTC. This codes for CASILGGWEQYF.

In its sample, this clonotype was seen a few times. A far more abundant clone sits one base away, making this likely a read error. The rearrangement links TRBV6-2 or TRBV6-3 to TRBJ2-1, with TRBD2 matching 10 bases. The CDR3 has 14 residues. CDR1 and CDR2 from the germline V gene are MNHEY and SVGEGT. CDR3: CDSRPSGGYNGQFF. DNA for the CDR3: TGTGACAGCAGGCCTAGCGGGGGTTACAATGGGCAGTTCTTC.

The V call is TRBV6-5, the J call TRBJ1-5; D is undetermined. The ends were cut back, 3 bases at V and 10 bases at J, with 16 bases in the middle. The CDR3 consists of 14 residues. Germline assignment: CDR1 MNHEY and CDR2 SVGAGI. The CDR3 nucleotides are TGTGCCAGCAGTTATGACGGGAGCAGTCATCCCCAGCATTTT. This sequence encodes CASSYDGSSHPQHF.

This clonotype was detected a few times. A read error may explain this, as a much larger clone is one base away. The rearrangement uses TRBV6-2 or TRBV6-3 and TRBJ1-2; D unresolved. V was clipped by 8 bases and J by 4 bases, with 20 bases between them. The CDR3 is 15 residues long. Germline CDR1 reads MNHEY; CDR2 reads SVGEGT. The CDR3 region is CASYPSLRGTYGYTF. In DNA, the CDR3 is TGTGCCAGCTACCCCTCGCTTCGGGGAACCTATGGCTACACCTTC.

The chain combines TRBV15 with TRBJ1-5; D is possibly TRBD1 (5 bases). Trimming took off 3 bases at V and 6 bases at J, with 15 bases between the two ends. CDR3 length: 15 residues. Looked up from germline, CDR1 is LNHNV and CDR2 is YYDKDF (reference sequence). CDR3 loop: CATSRSDSDSQPQHF. Here the CDR3 DNA reads TGTGCCACCAGCAGGTCCGACAGTGATAGTCAGCCCCAGCATTTT.

In its sample, this clonotype was seen many times. The chain links TRBV3-1 to TRBJ2-5; D is ambiguous. The CDR3 contains 13 residues. V shed 4 bases and J shed 1 base, with 7 bases lying between them. Germline loops: CDR1 LGHDT, CDR2 YNNKEL (reference sequence). For the CDR3, the DNA is TGTGCCAGCAGCCCGTGGGGCCAAGAGACCCAGTACTTC. Its protein is CASSPWGQETQYF.